This T cell receptor (beta chain) stems from a study of cytomegalovirus exposure and HLA in healthy donors. Study outcomes and limitations: Sequencing probably produced one cluster of sequence variants that were highly shared.

With regard to this clone: Its matching antigen is unknown.

60 Vbeta and 13 Jbeta primers were used in PCR. The assay was immunoSEQ multiplex PCR, and TCRdb's table has in-frame clones only and misses some. The sample has 100,000 to 150,000 clones; approximately 82% are singletons. CDR3 length equals 13 residues. Deletions cut 6 bases from V and 4 bases from J, with 13 bases between. Germline loops: CDR1 MDHEN, CDR2 SYDVKM. This TCR was recovered from a man between 18 and 35 years old in good health and CMV-seropositive. Sequences were obtained from PBMCs. The chain recombines TRBV28 with TRBJ2-7; D ambiguous. CDR3 sequence: CASRSSPGYEQYF. Here the CDR3 DNA reads TGTGCCAGCAGGAGTTCTCCAGGTTACGAGCAGTACTTC.